The present T cell receptor beta chain was sequenced within a study of OX40 agonist ivuxolimab in advanced cancers. About the research overall: Patients received the agonistic anti-OX40 (CD134) antibody ivuxolimab. Three patients responded partially, comprising one with hepatocellular carcinoma and two with cutaneous melanoma.

Some clones are missing from TCRdb's copy, which holds only in-frame ones; the method was immunoSEQ multiplex PCR. The sample shows tens of thousands of clones, approximately 90% of them seen only once. Study-level findings and limits: Clonal expansion by week 6 occurred in CD4+ and CD8+ blood T cells (at 0.1 to 3.0 mg/kg).

Turning to this clone: Its target is not known.

The CDR3 totals 15 residues. The ends lost 0 bases at V and 4 bases at J; junction bases unmatched: 4. The germline V gene encodes CDR1 LGHNA and CDR2 YSLEER. The material was CD4+ or CD8+ T cells sorted from blood, obtained in a trial of the OX40 agonist ivuxolimab. The receptor was isolated from an adult with an advanced solid tumor such as melanoma, head and neck, liver or kidney cancer. The chain employs TRBV4-3 and TRBJ2-7; 9 nucleotides align to TRBD2. CDR3 protein: CASSQDGTSRYEQYF. CDR3 coding DNA: TGCGCCAGCAGCCAAGATGGGACTAGCAGGTACGAGCAGTACTTC.